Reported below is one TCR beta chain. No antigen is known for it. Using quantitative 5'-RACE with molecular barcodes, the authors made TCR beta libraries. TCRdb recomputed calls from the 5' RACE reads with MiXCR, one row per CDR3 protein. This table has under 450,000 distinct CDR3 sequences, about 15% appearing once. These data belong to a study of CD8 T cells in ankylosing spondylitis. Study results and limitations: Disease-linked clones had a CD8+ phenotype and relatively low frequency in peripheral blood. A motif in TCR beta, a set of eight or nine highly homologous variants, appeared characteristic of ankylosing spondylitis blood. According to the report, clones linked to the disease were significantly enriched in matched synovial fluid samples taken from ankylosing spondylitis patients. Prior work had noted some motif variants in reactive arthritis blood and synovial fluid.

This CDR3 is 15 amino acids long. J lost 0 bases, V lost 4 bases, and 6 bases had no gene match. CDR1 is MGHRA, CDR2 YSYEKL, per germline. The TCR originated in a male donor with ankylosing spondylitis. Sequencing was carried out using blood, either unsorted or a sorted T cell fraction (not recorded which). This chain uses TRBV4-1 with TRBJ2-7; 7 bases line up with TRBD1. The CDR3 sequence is CASSRGGVSSYEQYF. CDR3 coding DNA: TGCGCCAGCAGCCGAGGGGGCGTGAGCTCCTACGAGCAGTACTTC.